This TCR beta chain was recovered during a study of radiotherapy plus CTLA-4 blockade in lung cancer. Germline CDR1 reads SGHDT; CDR2 reads YYEEEE. The V and J ends lost 1 base and 4 bases respectively, with 14 bases between them. The CDR3 length is 16 residues. A remark on this clone: Its antigen is as yet unknown.

The assay was immunoSEQ multiplex PCR, and TCRdb's table has in-frame clones only and misses some. The profile shows tens of thousands of clones, 60% to 80% of them singletons. Study findings and constraints: Early blood T cell clone dynamics reportedly forecast response best, with interferon-beta. Following radiotherapy plus ipilimumab, tumor-derived TCR clones expanded in the blood.

Focal radiation was given together with CTLA-4 blockade (ipilimumab) to patients with chemo-refractory metastatic non-small-cell lung cancer. This TCR was sampled from a human donor with non-small cell lung cancer that progressed on radiotherapy plus ipilimumab. This chain joins TRBV5-6 and TRBJ2-2; D might be TRBD1 (6 bases). The sequencing used peripheral blood, collected from a patient treated with radiotherapy plus ipilimumab. The CDR3 loop reads CASSLIGTIATGELFF. For the CDR3, the DNA is TGTGCCAGCAGCTTGATAGGGACAATTGCCACCGGGGAGCTGTTTTTT.